Listed below are T cell receptor beta chains from one sample, sequenced in a study of control samples from healthy donors and cancer patients. The assay was immunoSEQ multiplex PCR, and TCRdb's table has in-frame clones only and misses some. This table holds about 83,000 clones, roughly 89% found once. The specimen sequenced was blood. Receptors originate from a man between 45 and 60 years old in good health. Each CDR3 is given with its conserved first and last residue. D genes are given only for firm matches. Size is omitted from some rows. Given values are once, few, many or a class for expanded clones.

CDR3 protein: CASSSPRDREGEKLFF
CDR3 DNA: TGTGCCAGTAGTAGCCCCCGGGACAGGGAAGGAGAAAAACTGTTTTTT
clone size: NA
D gene: TRBD1
V gene: TRBV19
J gene: TRBJ1-4

CDR3 protein: CASSSSVGYLWNEQYF
CDR3 DNA: TGTGCCAGCAGCTCCTCAGTGGGGTATCTATGGAACGAGCAGTACTTC
clone size: NA
D gene: NA
V gene: TRBV21-1
J gene: TRBJ2-7

CDR3 protein: CAQGTKGTTGVPAFF
CDR3 DNA: TGTGCCCAGGGTACAAAGGGGACAACCGGGGTACCAGCTTTCTTT
clone size: NA
D gene: NA
V gene: TRBV30
J gene: TRBJ1-1

CDR3 protein: CASRGRSTGELFF
CDR3 DNA: TGTGCCAGCAGGGGCCGGAGCACCGGGGAGCTGTTTTTT
clone size: once
D gene: NA
V gene: TRBV7-2
J gene: TRBJ2-2

CDR3 protein: CASSVVPGQLYEQYF
CDR3 DNA: TGTGCCAGCAGCGTCGTTCCGGGTCAACTCTACGAGCAGTACTTC
clone size: NA
D gene: NA
V gene: TRBV9
J gene: TRBJ2-7

CDR3 protein: CSVDKGGGGKLFF
CDR3 DNA: TGCAGCGTTGATAAGGGGGGTGGAGGAAAACTGTTTTTT
clone size: once
D gene: NA
V gene: TRBV29-1
J gene: TRBJ1-4

CDR3 protein: CASSFNINRNTEAFF
CDR3 DNA: TGTGCCAGCAGCTTCAACATAAACAGGAACACTGAAGCTTTCTTT
clone size: once
D gene: NA
V gene: TRBV7-9
J gene: TRBJ1-1

CDR3 protein: CASSLTDTYEQYF
CDR3 DNA: TGTGCCAGCAGTTTGACGGACACCTACGAGCAGTACTTC
clone size: NA
D gene: NA
V gene: TRBV5-5
J gene: TRBJ2-7

CDR3 protein: CATSSTESSYNEQFF
CDR3 DNA: TGTGCCACCAGTTCGACAGAGAGCTCCTACAATGAGCAGTTCTTC
clone size: NA
D gene: NA
V gene: TRBV24-1
J gene: TRBJ2-1

CDR3 protein: CAWSVQGVKETQYF
CDR3 DNA: TGTGCCTGGAGTGTACAAGGGGTTAAAGAGACCCAGTACTTC
clone size: NA
D gene: NA
V gene: TRBV30
J gene: TRBJ2-5

CDR3 protein: CASSQSNGFWFF
CDR3 DNA: TGCGCCAGCAGCCAGTCGAACGGGTTTTGGTTCTTC
clone size: NA
D gene: NA
V gene: TRBV4-1
J gene: TRBJ2-1

CDR3 protein: CASSQSGSYEQYF
CDR3 DNA: TGTGCCAGCAGCCAGTCCGGGAGCTACGAGCAGTACTTC
clone size: NA
D gene: NA
V gene: TRBV7-9
J gene: TRBJ2-7

CDR3 protein: CASSLELREISYEQYF
CDR3 DNA: TGCGCCAGCAGCTTGGAGCTCAGGGAAATTTCCTACGAGCAGTACTTC
clone size: once
D gene: NA
V gene: TRBV5-1
J gene: TRBJ2-7

CDR3 protein: CASSFNPTGELFF
CDR3 DNA: TGTGCCAGCAGTTTTAACCCAACCGGGGAGCTGTTTTTT
clone size: NA
D gene: NA
V gene: TRBV12-3/TRBV12-4
J gene: TRBJ2-2

CDR3 protein: CASSLPGMINTQYF
CDR3 DNA: TGTGCCAGCAGCTTACCCGGGATGATTAATACGCAGTATTTT
clone size: once
D gene: NA
V gene: TRBV5-4
J gene: TRBJ2-3

CDR3 protein: CATSVTDTQYF
CDR3 DNA: TGTGCCACCAGTGTGACAGATACGCAGTATTTT
clone size: NA
D gene: NA
V gene: TRBV24-1
J gene: TRBJ2-3

CDR3 protein: CASSPDRDDYGYTF
CDR3 DNA: TGTGCCAGCAGCCCGGACAGGGATGACTATGGCTACACCTTC
clone size: NA
D gene: TRBD1
V gene: TRBV4-2
J gene: TRBJ1-2

CDR3 protein: CASHRVNYGYTF
CDR3 DNA: TGTGCCAGTCATAGAGTGAACTATGGCTACACCTTC
clone size: NA
D gene: NA
V gene: TRBV19
J gene: TRBJ1-2

CDR3 protein: CATSDFRSDYTF
CDR3 DNA: TGTGCCACCAGTGATTTTCGCAGTGACTACACCTTC
clone size: NA
D gene: NA
V gene: TRBV24-1
J gene: TRBJ1-2

CDR3 protein: CASGLVQGSVAPLHF
CDR3 DNA: TGTGCTAGTGGTTTGGTACAGGGAAGTGTGGCACCCCTCCACTTT
clone size: NA
D gene: NA
V gene: TRBV12-5
J gene: TRBJ1-6

CDR3 protein: CASSLGQGVNEQYF
CDR3 DNA: TGCGCCAGCAGCTTGGGACAGGGAGTTAACGAGCAGTACTTC
clone size: NA
D gene: TRBD1
V gene: TRBV5-1
J gene: TRBJ2-7

CDR3 protein: CASTTRLSNQPQHF
CDR3 DNA: TGTGCCAGTACCACACGTCTCAGCAATCAGCCCCAGCATTTT
clone size: NA
D gene: NA
V gene: TRBV19
J gene: TRBJ1-5

CDR3 protein: CASSENRGGTGALGTF
CDR3 DNA: TGTGCCAGCAGTGAAAATAGAGGGGGGACAGGGGCGCTTGGCACCTTC
clone size: NA
D gene: TRBD1
V gene: TRBV2
J gene: TRBJ1-2

CDR3 protein: CASSLEGGLNTEAFF
CDR3 DNA: TGTGCCAGCAGCTTAGAGGGGGGCCTGAACACTGAAGCTTTCTTT
clone size: once
D gene: NA
V gene: TRBV11-1
J gene: TRBJ1-1

CDR3 protein: CASSRRTGSTGELFF
CDR3 DNA: TGTGCCAGCAGCCGGCGGACAGGGTCCACCGGGGAGCTGTTTTTT
clone size: NA
D gene: TRBD1
V gene: TRBV6-5
J gene: TRBJ2-2

CDR3 protein: CAISESATATDTQYF
CDR3 DNA: TGTGCCATCAGTGAGTCAGCGACTGCCACAGATACGCAGTATTTT
clone size: NA
D gene: NA
V gene: TRBV10-3
J gene: TRBJ2-3